These 9 T cell receptor beta chains were sequenced from one sample in a study of cytomegalovirus exposure and HLA in healthy donors. A multiplex PCR was run with 60 Vbeta primers and 13 Jbeta primers. Profiled with immunoSEQ multiplex PCR; TCRdb holds only in-frame clones, not every one. Of about 92,000 clones in the sample, about three quarters are singletons; the top ten hold under 8%. The sample taken for sequencing was PBMCs. Receptor source: a man aged 45-65 years in good health and CMV-seropositive.

The chain uses TRBV7-9 and TRBJ2-2; 7 bases fit TRBD2. V shed 8 bases, J shed 2 bases, and the junction held 5 bases outside the gene matches. The CDR3 has 14 amino acids. CDR1 SEHNR and CDR2 FQNEAQ come from the germline V gene (reference sequence). The chain's CDR3 is CASGRGVNTGELFF. The CDR3 DNA is TGTGCCAGCGGACGGGGGGTCAACACCGGGGAGCTGTTTTTT. Full variable domain (missing parts from reference TRBV7-9 and TRBJ2-2): DTGVSQNPRHKITKRGQNVTFRCDPISEHNRLYWYRQTLGQGPEFLTYFQNEAQLEKSRLLSDRFSAERPKGSFSTLEIQRTEQGDSAMYLCASGRGVNTGELFFGEGSRLTVL.

The rearrangement links TRBV19 to TRBJ1-2; tentatively, D is TRBD1 (5 bases). CDR1 and CDR2 from the germline V gene are LNHDA and SQIVND (reference sequence). The CDR3 contains 15 residues. Deletions cut 4 bases from V and 4 bases from J, with 16 bases between. CDR3 nucleotide sequence: TGTGCCAGTAGTAGTGACCAGGGACTCTTCTATGGCTACACCTTC. Residues: CASSSDQGLFYGYTF.

The rearrangement joins TRBV7-3 to TRBJ2-3; 12 nucleotides agree with TRBD2. Per germline, CDR1 SGHTA and CDR2 FQGTGA. Losses at the gene ends were 2 bases for V and 2 bases for J; bases not matched to a gene: 2. The CDR3 runs 16 residues. The CDR3, as DNA: TGTGCCAGCAGCTTAGGGACTAGCGGGTACACAGATACGCAGTATTTT. It specifies CASSLGTSGYTDTQYF.

This rearrangement joins TRBV4-1 to TRBJ2-7; D perhaps matches TRBD1 (6 bases). Trimming pared 0 bases from V and 1 base from J, leaving 7 bases between. The length of the CDR3 is 14 residues. Germline V lookup: CDR1 MGHRA, CDR2 YSYEKL. CDR3 coding DNA: TGCGCCAGCAGCCAAGACACAGGGTCCTACGAGCAGTACTTC. This translates into CASSQDTGSYEQYF.

The chain employs TRBV30 and TRBJ1-2; no firm D call. CDR3 length: 13 amino acids. With 3 bases removed from V and 4 bases from J, the gap between germline ends came to 12 bases. Germline values: CDR1 GTSNPN, CDR2 SVGIG (reference sequence). CDR3 DNA: TGTGCCTGGAGCCGATCGGGTACCTATGGCTACACCTTC. It translates to CAWSRSGTYGYTF.

This clone was counted only a few times. The chain carries TRBV5-6 and TRBJ2-1; 12 nucleotides agree with TRBD2. CDR3 length equals 17 residues. The V gene's germline CDR1 is SGHDT and CDR2 YYEEEE. V was clipped by 1 base and J by 0 bases; unmatched bases: 2. The chain's CDR3 is CASSLPSGGASYNEQFF. CDR3 in DNA: TGTGCCAGCAGCTTGCCTAGCGGGGGGGCCTCCTACAATGAGCAGTTCTTC.

The genes are TRBV9 and TRBJ2-2; 13 bases map to TRBD2. V trimming: 4 bases; J trimming: 4 bases; junction bases outside the gene matches: 10. This CDR3 region has 18 residues. Germline V gene sequence: CDR1 SGDLS, CDR2 YYNGEE. The CDR3 protein is CASSPRTSGGAGTGELFF. CDR3 bases: TGTGCCAGCAGCCCGCGGACTAGCGGGGGAGCGGGCACCGGGGAGCTGTTTTTT.

This chain joins TRBV5-6 and TRBJ1-5; 7 positions agree with TRBD1. V was pared by 3 bases and J by 0 bases, with 3 bases of the junction left unmatched. Looked up from germline, CDR1 is SGHDT and CDR2 is YYEEEE. The CDR3 spans 15 residues. Here the CDR3 DNA reads TGTGCCAGCAGCTACGACAGGGCTAGCAATCAGCCCCAGCATTTT. Protein product: CASSYDRASNQPQHF.

The chain couples TRBV7-6 to TRBJ1-4; D unresolved. The CDR3 spans 13 residues. CDR1 is SGHVS and CDR2 is FNYEAQ in the germline V gene. V lost 5 bases and J 8 bases, leaving 12 bases between the germline ends. This chain's CDR3 is CASSPSRREKLFF. In nucleotides, the CDR3 is TGTGCCAGCAGCCCAAGTAGGCGGGAAAAACTGTTTTTT.